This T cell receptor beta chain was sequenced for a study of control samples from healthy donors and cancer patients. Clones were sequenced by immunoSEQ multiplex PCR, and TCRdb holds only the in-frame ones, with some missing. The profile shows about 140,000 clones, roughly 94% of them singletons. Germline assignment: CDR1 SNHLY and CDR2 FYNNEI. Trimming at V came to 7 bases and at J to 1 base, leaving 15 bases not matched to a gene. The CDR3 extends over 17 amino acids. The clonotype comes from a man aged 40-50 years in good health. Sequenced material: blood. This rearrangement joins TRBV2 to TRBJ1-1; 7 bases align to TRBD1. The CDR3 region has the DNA TGTGCCAGCACCGCCCTAGTTTTGACAGGGTCGAACACTGAAGCTTTCTTT. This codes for CASTALVLTGSNTEAFF.